The TCR beta chain described here comes from a study of blood T cells in healthy people across ages. This clonotype came up a few times. A second PCR, run for about 6 to 12 cycles, used a sample-barcoded 5' primer plus a J-beta primer mix. Unique molecular identifiers of 12 random nucleotides labeled each cDNA. TCRdb re-analysed the 5' RACE reads in MiXCR, keeping a single row per CDR3 protein. The sample comprises around 1,500,000 distinct CDR3 sequences, 40% to 50% of which are singletons, and 7.9% rests with the top ten. Germline V gene sequence: CDR1 MGHRA, CDR2 YSYEKL. The V segment lost 6 bases and the J segment 7 bases; nucleotides outside the gene matches: 23. CDR3 length: 19 residues.

Sequences were obtained from blood. The receptor comes from a woman aged 18-29 years in good health. The chain joins TRBV4-1 to TRBJ2-7, with 11 bases aligning to TRBD2. The CDR3 bases are TGCGCCAGCAGAAGAGGGGGCGGCGGGACTAGCGGTTCCGCTACGGAGCAGTACTTC. This codes for CASRRGGGGTSGSATEQYF.